This T cell receptor (beta chain) was obtained from a study of CD8 T cells in Susac syndrome. RNA was extracted with the RNeasy kit, and a quantity of roughly 0.45 to 1 ug was reverse transcribed using random hexamers. A single record per CDR3 protein comes from TCRdb applying MiXCR to the immunoSEQ multiplex PCR reads. The sample has 250,000 or so distinct CDR3 sequences; around 93% are singletons. The length of the CDR3 is 16 residues. The J segment lost 5 bases and the V segment lost 5 bases, leaving 7 bases of the junction unmatched. This chain uses TRBV12-3 or TRBV12-4 with TRBJ2-5; 14 positions agree with TRBD2. The sequencing input was CD4+ T cells from PBMCs. The TCR was taken from a human donor with multiple sclerosis. Written as DNA, the CDR3 is TGTGCCAGCAGTCTTGGGACTAGCGGGAGCTACGAGACCCAGTACTTC. It is translated as CASSLGTSGSYETQYF.